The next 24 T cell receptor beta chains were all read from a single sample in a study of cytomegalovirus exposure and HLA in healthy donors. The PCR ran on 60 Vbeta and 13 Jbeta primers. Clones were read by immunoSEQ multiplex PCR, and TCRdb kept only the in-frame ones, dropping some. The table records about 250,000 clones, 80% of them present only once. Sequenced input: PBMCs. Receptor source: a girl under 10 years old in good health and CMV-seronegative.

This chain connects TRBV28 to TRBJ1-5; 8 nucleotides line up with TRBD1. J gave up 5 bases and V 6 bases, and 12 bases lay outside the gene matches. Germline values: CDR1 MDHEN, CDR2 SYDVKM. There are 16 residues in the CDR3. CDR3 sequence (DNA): TGTGCCAGCAGCGAACACCCAGGGGGCGCGGATCAGCCCCAGCATTTT. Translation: CASSEHPGGADQPQHF. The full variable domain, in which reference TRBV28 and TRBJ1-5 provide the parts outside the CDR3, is DVKVTQSSRYLVKRTGEKVFLECVQDMDHENMFWYRQDPGLGLRLIYFSYDVKMKEKGDIPEGYSVSREKKERFSLILESASTNQTSMYLCASSEHPGGADQPQHFGDGTRLSIL.

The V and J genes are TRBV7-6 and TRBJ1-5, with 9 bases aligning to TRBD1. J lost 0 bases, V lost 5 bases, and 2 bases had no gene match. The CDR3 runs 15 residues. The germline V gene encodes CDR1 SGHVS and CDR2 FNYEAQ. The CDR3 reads CASSRTGDSNQPQHF. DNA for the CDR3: TGTGCCAGCAGCCGGACAGGGGATAGCAATCAGCCCCAGCATTTT.

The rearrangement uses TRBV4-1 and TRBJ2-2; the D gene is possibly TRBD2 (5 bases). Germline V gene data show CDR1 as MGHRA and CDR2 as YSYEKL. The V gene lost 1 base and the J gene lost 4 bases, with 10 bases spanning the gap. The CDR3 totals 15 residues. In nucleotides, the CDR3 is TGCGCCAGCAGCCAAGTCTTGGCGGGCACCGGGGAGCTGTTTTTT. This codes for CASSQVLAGTGELFF.

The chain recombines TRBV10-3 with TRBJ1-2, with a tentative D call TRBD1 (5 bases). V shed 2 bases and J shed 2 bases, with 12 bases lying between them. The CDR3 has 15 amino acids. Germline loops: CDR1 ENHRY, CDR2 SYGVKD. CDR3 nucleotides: TGTGCCATCAGTGAGAAGACAGCCATAAACTATGGCTACACCTTC. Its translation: CAISEKTAINYGYTF.

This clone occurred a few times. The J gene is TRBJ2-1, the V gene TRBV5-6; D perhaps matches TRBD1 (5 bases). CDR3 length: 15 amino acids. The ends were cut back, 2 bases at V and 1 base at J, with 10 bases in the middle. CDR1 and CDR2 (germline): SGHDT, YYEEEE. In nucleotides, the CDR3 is TGTGCCAGCAGCTTTACAGGAGAATCCTACAATGAGCAGTTCTTC. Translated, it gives CASSFTGESYNEQFF.

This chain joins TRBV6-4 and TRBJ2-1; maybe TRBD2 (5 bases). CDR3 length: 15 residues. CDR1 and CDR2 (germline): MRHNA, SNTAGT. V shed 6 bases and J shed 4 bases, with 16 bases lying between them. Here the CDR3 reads CASSIPERMYNEQFF. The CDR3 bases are TGTGCCAGCAGCATCCCCGAGCGGATGTACAATGAGCAGTTCTTC.

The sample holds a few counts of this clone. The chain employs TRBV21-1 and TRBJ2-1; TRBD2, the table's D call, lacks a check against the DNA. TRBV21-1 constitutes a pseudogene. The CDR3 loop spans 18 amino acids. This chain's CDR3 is CASSTRSPLAGLYNEQFF. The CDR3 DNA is TGTGCCAGCAGCACCCGATCCCCGTTAGCGGGCCTTTACAATGAGCAGTTCTTC.

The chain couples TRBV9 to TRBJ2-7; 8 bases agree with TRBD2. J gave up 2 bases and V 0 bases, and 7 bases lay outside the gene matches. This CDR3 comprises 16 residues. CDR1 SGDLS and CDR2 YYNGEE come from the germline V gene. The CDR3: CASSVATGGGPYEQYF. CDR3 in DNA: TGTGCCAGCAGCGTAGCTACGGGGGGGGGCCCCTACGAGCAGTACTTC. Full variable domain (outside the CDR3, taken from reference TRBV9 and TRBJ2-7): DSGVTQTPKHLITATGQRVTLRCSPRSGDLSVYWYQQSLDQGLQFLIQYYNGEERAKGNILERFSAQQFPDLHSELNLSSLELGDSALYFCASSVATGGGPYEQYFGPGTRLTVT.

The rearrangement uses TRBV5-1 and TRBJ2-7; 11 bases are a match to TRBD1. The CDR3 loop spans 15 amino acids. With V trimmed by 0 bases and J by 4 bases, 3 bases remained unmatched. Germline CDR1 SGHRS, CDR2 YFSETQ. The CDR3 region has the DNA TGCGCCAGCAGCTTGGAAGGGACAGGGGGTTACGAGCAGTACTTC. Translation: CASSLEGTGGYEQYF.

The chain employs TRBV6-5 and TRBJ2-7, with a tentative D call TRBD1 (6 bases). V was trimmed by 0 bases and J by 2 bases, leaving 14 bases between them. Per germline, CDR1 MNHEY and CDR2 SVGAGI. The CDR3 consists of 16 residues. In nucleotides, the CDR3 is TGTGCCAGCAGTTACTCTAAGGGCAGGGGCGCCTACGAGCAGTACTTC. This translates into CASSYSKGRGAYEQYF.

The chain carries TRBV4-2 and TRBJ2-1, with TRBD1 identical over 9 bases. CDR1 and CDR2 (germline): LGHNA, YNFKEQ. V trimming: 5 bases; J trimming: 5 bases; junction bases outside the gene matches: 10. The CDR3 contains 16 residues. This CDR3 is CASSGTGFITDNEQFF. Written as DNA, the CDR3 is TGTGCCAGCAGCGGGACAGGGTTTATTACGGACAATGAGCAGTTCTTC.

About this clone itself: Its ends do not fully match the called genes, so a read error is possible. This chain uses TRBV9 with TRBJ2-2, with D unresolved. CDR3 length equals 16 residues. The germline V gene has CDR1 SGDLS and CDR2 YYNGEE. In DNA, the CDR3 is TGTGTCAGCAGCGTCGATCCCCGGAGTTTAGCCGGGGAGCTGTTTTTT. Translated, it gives CVSSVDPRSLAGELFF. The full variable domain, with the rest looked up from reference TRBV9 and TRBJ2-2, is DSGVTQTPKHLITATGQRVTLRCSPRSGDLSVYWYQQSLDQGLQFLIQYYNGEERAKGNILERFSAQQFPDLHSELNLSSLELGDSALYFCVSSVDPRSLAGELFFGEGSRLTVL.

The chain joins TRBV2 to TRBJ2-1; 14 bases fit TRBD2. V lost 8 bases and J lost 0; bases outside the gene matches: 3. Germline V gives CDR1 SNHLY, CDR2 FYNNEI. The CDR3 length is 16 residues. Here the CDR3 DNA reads TGTGCCAGCGCTGGGACTAGCGGGAGCTCCTACAATGAGCAGTTCTTC. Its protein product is CASAGTSGSSYNEQFF. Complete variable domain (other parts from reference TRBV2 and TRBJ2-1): EPEVTQTPSHQVTQMGQEVILRCVPISNHLYFYWYRQILGQKVEFLVSFYNNEISEKSEIFDDQFSVERPDGSNFTLKIRSTKLEDSAMYFCASAGTSGSSYNEQFFGPGTRLTVL.

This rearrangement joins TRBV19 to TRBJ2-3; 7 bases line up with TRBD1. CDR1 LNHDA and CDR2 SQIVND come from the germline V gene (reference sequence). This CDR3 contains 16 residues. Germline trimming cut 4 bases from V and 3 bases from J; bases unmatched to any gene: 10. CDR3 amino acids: CASSNTTGWITDTQYF. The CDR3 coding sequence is TGTGCCAGTAGTAACACGACAGGGTGGATAACAGATACGCAGTATTTT.

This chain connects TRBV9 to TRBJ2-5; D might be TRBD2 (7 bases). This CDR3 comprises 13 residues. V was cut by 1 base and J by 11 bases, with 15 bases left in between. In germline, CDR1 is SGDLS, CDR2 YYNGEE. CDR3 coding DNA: TGTGCCAGCAGCGTATGGGGGGCGGGGGAGCAGTACTTC. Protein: CASSVWGAGEQYF.

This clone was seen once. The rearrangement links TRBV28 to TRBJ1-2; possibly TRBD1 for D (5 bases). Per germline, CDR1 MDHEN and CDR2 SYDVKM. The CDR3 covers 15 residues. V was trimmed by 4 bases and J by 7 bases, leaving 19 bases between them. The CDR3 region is CASSSPTGVGSGYTF. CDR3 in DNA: TGTGCCAGCAGTTCCCCTACAGGCGTTGGGTCTGGCTACACCTTC.

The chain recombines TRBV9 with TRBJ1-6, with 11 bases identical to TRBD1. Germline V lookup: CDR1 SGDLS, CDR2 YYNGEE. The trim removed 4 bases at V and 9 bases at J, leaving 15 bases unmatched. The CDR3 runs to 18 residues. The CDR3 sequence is CASSPGQGAFFIGSPLHF. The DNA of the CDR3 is TGTGCCAGCAGCCCTGGACAGGGGGCCTTTTTTATAGGTTCACCCCTCCACTTT.

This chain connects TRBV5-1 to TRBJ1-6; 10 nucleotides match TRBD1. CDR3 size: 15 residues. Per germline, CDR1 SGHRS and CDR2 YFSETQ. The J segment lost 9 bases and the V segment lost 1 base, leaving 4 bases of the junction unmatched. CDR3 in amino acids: CASSLSGTGASPLHF. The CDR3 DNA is TGCGCCAGCAGCTTGTCGGGGACAGGGGCTTCACCCCTCCACTTT.

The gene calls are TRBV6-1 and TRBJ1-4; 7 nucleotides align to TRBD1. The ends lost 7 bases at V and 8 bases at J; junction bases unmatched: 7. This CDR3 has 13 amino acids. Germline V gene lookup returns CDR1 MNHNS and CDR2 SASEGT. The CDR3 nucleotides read TGTGCCAGCACGTTAGGGGGCTGGGAAAAACTGTTTTTT. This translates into CASTLGGWEKLFF.

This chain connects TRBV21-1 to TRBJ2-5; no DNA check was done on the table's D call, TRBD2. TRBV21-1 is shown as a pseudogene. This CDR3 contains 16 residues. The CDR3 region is CASSKVVVESQETQYF. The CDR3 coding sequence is TGTGCCAGCAGCAAAGTTGTCGTGGAGAGTCAAGAGACCCAGTACTTC.

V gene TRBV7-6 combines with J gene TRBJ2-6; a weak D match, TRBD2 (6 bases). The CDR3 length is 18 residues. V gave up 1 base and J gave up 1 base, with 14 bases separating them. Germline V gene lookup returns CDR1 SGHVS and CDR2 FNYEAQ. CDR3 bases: TGTGCCAGCAGCTTAGAAGCGGGTGGGAGATCTGGGGCCAACGTCCTGACTTTC. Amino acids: CASSLEAGGRSGANVLTF.

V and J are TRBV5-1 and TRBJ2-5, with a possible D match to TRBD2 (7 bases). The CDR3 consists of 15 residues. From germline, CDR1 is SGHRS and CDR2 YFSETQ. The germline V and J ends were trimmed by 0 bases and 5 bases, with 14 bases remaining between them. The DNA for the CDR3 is TGCGCCAGCAGCTTGGCTGGGGGGGCTGAGGAGACCCAGTACTTC. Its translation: CASSLAGGAEETQYF.

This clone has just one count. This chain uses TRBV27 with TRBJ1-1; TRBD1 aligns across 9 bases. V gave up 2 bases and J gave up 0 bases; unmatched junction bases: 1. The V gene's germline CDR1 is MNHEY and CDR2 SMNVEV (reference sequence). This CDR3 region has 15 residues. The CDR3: CASSLGTGMNTEAFF. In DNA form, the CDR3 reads TGTGCCAGCAGTTTAGGGACAGGGATGAACACTGAAGCTTTCTTT.

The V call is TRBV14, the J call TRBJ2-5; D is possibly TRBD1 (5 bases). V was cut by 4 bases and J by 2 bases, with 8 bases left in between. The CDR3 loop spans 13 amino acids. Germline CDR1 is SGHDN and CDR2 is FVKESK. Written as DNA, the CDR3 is TGTGCCAGCAGCCCCAGGGTTCAAGAGACCCAGTACTTC. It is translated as CASSPRVQETQYF.